This is a list of T cell receptor beta chains from one sample in a study of T-cell reconstitution after alpha-beta-depleted transplantation in children. TCRdb used MiXCR to reprocess the PCR reads, holding one entry per CDR3 protein. The sample contains about 250,000 distinct CDR3 sequences, 20% to 30% of which appear only once. Sequences were derived from PBMCs, mostly from graft donor cells, sampled 360 days after TCRalphabeta/CD19-depleted stem cell transplant. Receptor source: a female patient aged 2-9 years who had a stem cell transplant for congenital amegakaryocytic thrombocytopenia, so the T cells may come from the graft donor. Each CDR3 is given with its conserved first and last residue. D genes are given only for firm matches.

V gene: TRBV7-2; D gene: TRBD2; CDR3 protein: CASSLASSGQETQYF
V gene: TRBV7-9; D gene: .; CDR3 protein: CASSPSTVNEQFF
V gene: TRBV29-1; D gene: TRBD2; CDR3 protein: CSVVGGRSEEYF
V gene: TRBV20-1; D gene: .; CDR3 protein: CSAGGIEGGNQPQHF
V gene: TRBV28; D gene: .; CDR3 protein: CASSLSLALYEQYF
V gene: TRBV7-9; D gene: .; CDR3 protein: CASSPGHTKNIQYF
V gene: TRBV12-3/TRBV12-4; D gene: .; CDR3 protein: CASSLPWQTGANVLTF
V gene: TRBV4-2; D gene: .; CDR3 protein: CASSQGAGADTEAFF
V gene: TRBV4-3; D gene: .; CDR3 protein: CASSQDTGTPRSYNEQFF
V gene: TRBV4-1; D gene: .; CDR3 protein: CASSQVDRDTGELFF
V gene: TRBV7-8; D gene: .; CDR3 protein: CASSLVFLGVVTGELFF
V gene: TRBV7-2; D gene: .; CDR3 protein: CASSLDFRSYEQYF
V gene: TRBV27; D gene: TRBD2; CDR3 protein: CASTQPGLNNEQFF
V gene: TRBV4-2; D gene: .; CDR3 protein: CASSPAEGGTQYF
V gene: TRBV2; D gene: TRBD2; CDR3 protein: CASSVGTSNEQFF
V gene: TRBV14; D gene: TRBD1; CDR3 protein: CASSQKGQIEQFF
V gene: TRBV7-9; D gene: TRBD1; CDR3 protein: CASSSTGAGNSPLHF
V gene: TRBV24-1; D gene: TRBD2; CDR3 protein: CATSPGEAGGNEQFF
V gene: TRBV9; D gene: .; CDR3 protein: CASSVHSSRSYNEQFF
V gene: TRBV14; D gene: .; CDR3 protein: CASSQDNVRENEQFF
V gene: TRBV9; D gene: .; CDR3 protein: CASSVEAELSGYTF
V gene: TRBV20-1; D gene: .; CDR3 protein: CSTNVRGSYEQYF